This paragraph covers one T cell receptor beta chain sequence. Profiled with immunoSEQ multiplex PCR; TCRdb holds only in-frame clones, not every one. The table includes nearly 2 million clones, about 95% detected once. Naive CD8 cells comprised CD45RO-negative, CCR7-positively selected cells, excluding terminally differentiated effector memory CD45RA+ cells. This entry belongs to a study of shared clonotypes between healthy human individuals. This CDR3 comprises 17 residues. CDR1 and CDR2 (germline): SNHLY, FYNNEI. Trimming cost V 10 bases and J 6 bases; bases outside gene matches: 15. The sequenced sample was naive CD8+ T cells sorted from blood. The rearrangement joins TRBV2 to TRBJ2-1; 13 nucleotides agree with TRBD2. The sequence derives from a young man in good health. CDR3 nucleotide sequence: TGTGCCAACGGACTAGCGGGAGAGGCAGCTAAGGGCAATGAGCAGTTCTTC. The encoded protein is CANGLAGEAAKGNEQFF.